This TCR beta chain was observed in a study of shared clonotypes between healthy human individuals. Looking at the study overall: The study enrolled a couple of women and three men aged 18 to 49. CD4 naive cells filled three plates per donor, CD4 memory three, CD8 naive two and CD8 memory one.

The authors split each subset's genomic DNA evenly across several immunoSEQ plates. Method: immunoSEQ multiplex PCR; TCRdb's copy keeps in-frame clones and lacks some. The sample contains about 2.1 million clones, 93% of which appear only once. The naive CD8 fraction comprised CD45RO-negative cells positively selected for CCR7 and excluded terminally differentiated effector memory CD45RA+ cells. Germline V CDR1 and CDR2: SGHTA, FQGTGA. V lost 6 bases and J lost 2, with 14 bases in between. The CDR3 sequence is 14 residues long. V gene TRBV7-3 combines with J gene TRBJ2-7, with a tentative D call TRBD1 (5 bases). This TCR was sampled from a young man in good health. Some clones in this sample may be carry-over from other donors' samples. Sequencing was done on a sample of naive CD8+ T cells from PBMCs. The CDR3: CASSLRPGTYEQYF. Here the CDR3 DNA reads TGTGCCAGCAGTCTAAGGCCAGGGACCTACGAGCAGTACTTC. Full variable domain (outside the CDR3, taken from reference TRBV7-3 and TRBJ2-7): GAGVSQTPSNKVTEKGKYVELRCDPISGHTALYWYRQSLGQGPEFLIYFQGTGAADDSGLPNDRFFAVRPEGSVSTLKIQRTERGDSAVYLCASSLRPGTYEQYFGPGTRLTVT.